The rows below give T cell receptor beta chains drawn from one sample of a study of CD8 T cells in Susac syndrome. TCRdb independently ran MiXCR on the immunoSEQ multiplex PCR reads; one entry per CDR3 protein. This sample has approximately 70,000 distinct CDR3 sequences, with approximately 94% found just once. The source material was CD8+ T cells from PBMCs. Receptors were obtained from a human donor with multiple sclerosis. Each CDR3 is given with its conserved first and last residue. A D gene is named only where the DNA matches it firmly. Only some rows state a clone size, as once, few, many or a class for expanded clones.

NA,TRBJ1-1,NA,TRBV28,CASSSRNPTAEAFF,TGTGCCAGCAGTTCCCGAAATCCCACGGCTGAAGCTTTCTTT
TRBD1,TRBJ2-3,NA,TRBV7-9,CASSSPGQGVADTQYF,TGTGCCAGCAGCTCCCCGGGACAGGGGGTCGCAGATACGCAGTATTTT
NA,TRBJ2-7,NA,TRBV5-6,CASSFVTAYEQYF,TGTGCCAGCAGCTTTGTGACAGCCTACGAGCAGTACTTC
NA,TRBJ2-1,NA,TRBV15,CATSRELGDAYNEQFF,TGTGCCACCAGCAGAGAGTTGGGCGACGCCTACAATGAGCAGTTCTTC
TRBD1,TRBJ2-7,NA,TRBV24-1,CATSVGTGGSYEQYF,TGTGCCACCAGTGTGGGGACAGGAGGCTCCTACGAGCAGTACTTC
NA,TRBJ2-5,once,TRBV11-2,CASSLVSSQETQYF,TGTGCCAGCAGCTTAGTTAGCAGCCAAGAGACCCAGTACTTC
TRBD1,TRBJ1-1,NA,TRBV7-9,CASSPTGSTEAFF,TGTGCCAGCAGCCCGACAGGGAGCACTGAAGCTTTCTTT
NA,TRBJ1-1,NA,TRBV7-9,CASSLGGGGTNTEAFF,TGTGCCAGCAGCTTAGGTGGTGGGGGGACTAACACTGAAGCTTTCTTT
TRBD1,TRBJ2-7,NA,TRBV4-1,CASSQDFRTGVSYEQYF,TGCGCCAGCAGCCAAGACTTTAGGACAGGAGTCTCCTACGAGCAGTACTTC
NA,TRBJ2-2,once,TRBV6-4,CASSPAADHTGELFF,TGTGCCAGCAGCCCAGCAGCGGATCACACCGGGGAGCTGTTTTTT
NA,TRBJ2-1,NA,TRBV5-1,CASSFTGIGSFNEQFF,TGCGCCAGCAGCTTCACAGGGATAGGGTCCTTCAATGAGCAGTTCTTC
NA,TRBJ2-3,NA,TRBV6-1,CASSEKGPTDTQYF,TGTGCCAGCAGTGAAAAGGGACCCACAGATACGCAGTATTTT
TRBD1,TRBJ1-6,NA,TRBV9,CASSAGGSPLHF,TGTGCCAGCAGCGCAGGGGGTTCACCCCTCCACTTT
NA,TRBJ2-7,NA,TRBV27,CASSFFGQAASYEQYF,NA
TRBD1,TRBJ2-2,once,TRBV20-1,CSAPGTGSSGELFF,TGCAGTGCTCCCGGGACAGGGTCTTCCGGGGAGCTGTTTTTT
TRBD1,TRBJ2-7,NA,TRBV9,CASSPTGTAYEQYF,TGTGCCAGCAGCCCAACCGGGACAGCCTACGAGCAGTACTTC
TRBD2,TRBJ2-3,NA,TRBV3-1,CASSPDIAGGLDTQYF,TGTGCCAGCAGCCCAGACATAGCGGGGGGGCTCGATACGCAGTATTTT
TRBD2,TRBJ2-7,NA,TRBV27,CAGSDGAGAQRGTYYEQYF,TGTGCCGGCAGTGACGGGGCTGGGGCCCAGCGGGGGACATACTACGAGCAGTACTTC
TRBD2,TRBJ2-7,NA,TRBV7-9,CASSWTSGPTPYEQYF,TGTGCCAGCAGCTGGACTAGCGGACCTACCCCCTACGAGCAGTACTTC
TRBD1,TRBJ2-2,NA,TRBV7-9,CASSWTGDGELFF,TGTGCCAGCAGCTGGACAGGGGACGGGGAGCTGTTTTTT
NA,TRBJ1-1,NA,TRBV12-3/TRBV12-4,CASTRDTEAFF,TGTGCCAGCACCCGGGACACTGAAGCTTTCTTT
NA,TRBJ2-7,NA,TRBV30,CAWKTPSESYEQYF,TGTGCCTGGAAGACTCCGAGCGAGTCCTACGAGCAGTACTTC
NA,TRBJ2-1,NA,TRBV29-1,CSVPAYNEQFF,TGCAGCGTGCCAGCCTACAATGAGCAGTTCTTC
NA,TRBJ1-5,NA,TRBV20-1,CSAGLNQPQHF,TGCAGTGCCGGACTAAATCAGCCCCAGCATTTT
TRBD2,TRBJ2-7,NA,TRBV27,CASRYSGGPNYEQYF,TGTGCCAGCCGGTACAGCGGGGGGCCCAACTACGAGCAGTACTTC
NA,TRBJ2-5,NA,TRBV20-1,CSARDGGARETQYF,TGCAGTGCTAGAGATGGAGGGGCGAGGGAGACCCAGTACTTC
NA,TRBJ1-4,NA,TRBV18,CASSPAEWATNEKLFF,TGTGCCAGCTCACCGGCCGAGTGGGCAACTAATGAAAAACTGTTTTTT
NA,TRBJ2-7,NA,TRBV6-5,CASSFGDQGYEQYF,TGTGCCAGCAGTTTTGGGGACCAGGGCTACGAGCAGTACTTC
NA,TRBJ1-1,NA,TRBV20-1,CSARSRRNTEAFF,TGCAGTGCTAGATCCAGACGTAACACTGAAGCTTTCTTT
TRBD1,TRBJ2-1,NA,TRBV6-8,CASSPGTGNYNEQFF,TGTGCCAGCAGCCCCGGGACAGGGAACTACAATGAGCAGTTCTTC
NA,TRBJ2-5,NA,TRBV28,CASSLESVQETQYF,TGTGCCAGCAGTTTAGAGTCTGTGCAAGAGACCCAGTACTTC
NA,TRBJ2-2,NA,TRBV4-2,CASSQYSGNTGELFF,TGTGCCAGCAGCCAATACAGCGGGAACACCGGGGAGCTGTTTTTT
TRBD1,TRBJ1-2,NA,TRBV7-8,CASSLARGQGYTF,TGTGCCAGCAGCTTAGCAAGGGGGCAAGGCTACACCTTC
NA,TRBJ1-2,NA,TRBV9,CASSVDGSNYGYTF,TGTGCCAGCAGCGTAGATGGATCTAACTATGGCTACACCTTC
TRBD2,TRBJ2-1,NA,TRBV7-9,CASTAPGGSQQFF,TGTGCCAGCACCGCTCCGGGAGGCTCACAGCAGTTCTTC
TRBD2,TRBJ2-3,NA,TRBV3-1,CASSQGSGSTDTQYF,TGTGCCAGCAGCCAAGGTAGCGGGAGCACAGATACGCAGTATTTT
NA,TRBJ2-7,NA,TRBV12-3/TRBV12-4,CASSPLRRKVSSYEQYF,TGTGCCAGCAGTCCCCTAAGACGGAAGGTGTCCTCCTACGAGCAGTACTTC
TRBD2,TRBJ2-1,once,TRBV20-1,CSAFLTSGEIEQFF,TGCAGTGCTTTCCTGACTAGCGGGGAAATTGAGCAGTTCTTC
TRBD1,TRBJ1-1,NA,TRBV28,CASSHRGQVEAFF,TGTGCCAGCAGTCACCGTGGACAGGTTGAAGCTTTCTTT
NA,TRBJ2-7,NA,TRBV7-9,CASSAPWAYEQYF,TGTGCCAGCAGCGCGCCCTGGGCCTACGAGCAGTACTTC
TRBD1,TRBJ2-7,NA,TRBV29-1,CSVGGGHEQYF,TGCAGCGTTGGAGGGGGCCACGAGCAGTACTTC